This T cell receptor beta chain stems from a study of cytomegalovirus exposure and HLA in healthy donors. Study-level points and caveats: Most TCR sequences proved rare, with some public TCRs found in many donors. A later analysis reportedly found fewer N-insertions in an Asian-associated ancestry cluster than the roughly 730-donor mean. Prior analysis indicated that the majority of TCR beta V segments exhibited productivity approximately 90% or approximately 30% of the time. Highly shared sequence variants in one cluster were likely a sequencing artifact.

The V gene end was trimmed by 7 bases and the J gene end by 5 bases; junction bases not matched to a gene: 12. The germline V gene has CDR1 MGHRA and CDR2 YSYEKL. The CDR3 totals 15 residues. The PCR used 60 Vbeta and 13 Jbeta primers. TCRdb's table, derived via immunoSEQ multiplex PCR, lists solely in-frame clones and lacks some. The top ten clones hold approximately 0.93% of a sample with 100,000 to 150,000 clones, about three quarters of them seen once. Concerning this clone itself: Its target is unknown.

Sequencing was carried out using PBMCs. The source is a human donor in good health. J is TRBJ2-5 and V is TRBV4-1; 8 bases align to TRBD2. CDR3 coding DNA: TGCGCCAGCAACCACGAAAGCGGGGGTGACGAGACCCAGTACTTC. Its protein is CASNHESGGDETQYF.